This T cell receptor (beta chain) was retrieved from a study of cytomegalovirus exposure and HLA in healthy donors. Study-level findings and limits: Among TCR sequences, most were rare, though some public TCRs appeared in many donors. Within the 95 to 150 validation repertoires, first-cohort TCR clusters tended to co-occur, according to a later analysis.

This CDR3 spans 13 amino acids. Trimming pared 3 bases from V and 4 bases from J, leaving 9 bases between. Germline lookup yields CDR1 ENHRY and CDR2 SYGVKD. TCRdb's table, derived via immunoSEQ multiplex PCR, lists solely in-frame clones and lacks some. The table shows approximately 280,000 clones, with 88% occurring only once. This clone appeared a few times. Its antigen is unidentified. The sequence came from a woman between 18 and 30 years old in good health and CMV-seronegative. The sample consisted of PBMCs. V gene TRBV10-3 combines with J gene TRBJ1-2, with D possibly TRBD1 on 5 matching bases. The CDR3 coding sequence is TGTGCCATCAGTGACTTCCAGGGCTATGGCTACACCTTC. As protein: CAISDFQGYGYTF.